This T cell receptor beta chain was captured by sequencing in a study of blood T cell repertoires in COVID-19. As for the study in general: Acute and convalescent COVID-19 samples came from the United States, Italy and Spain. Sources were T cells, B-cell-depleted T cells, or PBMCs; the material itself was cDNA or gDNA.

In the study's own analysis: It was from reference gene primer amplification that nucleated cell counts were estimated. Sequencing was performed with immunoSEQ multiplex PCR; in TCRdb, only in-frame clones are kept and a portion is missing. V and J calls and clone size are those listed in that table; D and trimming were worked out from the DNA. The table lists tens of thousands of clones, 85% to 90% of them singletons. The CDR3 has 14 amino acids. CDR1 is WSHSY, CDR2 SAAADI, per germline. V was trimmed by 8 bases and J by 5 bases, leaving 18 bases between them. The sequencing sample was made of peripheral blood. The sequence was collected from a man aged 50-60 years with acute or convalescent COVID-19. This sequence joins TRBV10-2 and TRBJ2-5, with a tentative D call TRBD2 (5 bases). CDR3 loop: CASVEPSGGETQYF. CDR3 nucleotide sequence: TGCGCCAGCGTCGAGCCCAGCGGTGGGGAGACCCAGTACTTC.